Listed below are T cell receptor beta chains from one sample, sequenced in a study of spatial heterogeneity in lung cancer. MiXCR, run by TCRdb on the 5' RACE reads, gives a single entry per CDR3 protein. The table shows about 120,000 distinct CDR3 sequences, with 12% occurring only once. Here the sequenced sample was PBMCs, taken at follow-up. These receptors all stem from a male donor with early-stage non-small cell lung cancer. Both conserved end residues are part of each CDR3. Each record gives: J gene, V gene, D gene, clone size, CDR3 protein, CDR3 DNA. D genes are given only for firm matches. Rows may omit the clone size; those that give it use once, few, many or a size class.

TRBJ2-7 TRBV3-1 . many CASSLWGYEQYF TGTGCCAGCAGCCTTTGGGGCTACGAGCAGTACTTC
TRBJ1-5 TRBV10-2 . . CASSESAPRGQPQHF TGCGCCAGCAGTGAGTCGGCCCCTCGGGGTCAGCCCCAGCATTTT
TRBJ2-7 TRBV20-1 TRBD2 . CSARSGTSGTYEQYF TGCAGTGCTAGATCCGGGACTAGCGGGACCTACGAGCAGTACTTC
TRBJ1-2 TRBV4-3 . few CASSQDGTVDDGYTF TGCGCCAGCAGCCAAGACGGGACGGTCGACGATGGCTACACCTTC
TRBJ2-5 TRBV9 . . CASSADSNQETQYF TGTGCCAGCAGCGCGGACAGCAACCAAGAGACCCAGTACTTC
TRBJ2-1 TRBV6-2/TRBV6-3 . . CASSFNSGGLGEQFF TGTGCCAGCAGTTTCAATTCGGGCGGATTGGGTGAGCAGTTCTTC
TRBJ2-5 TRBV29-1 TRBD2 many CSVKRGGGLETQYF TGCAGCGTTAAGCGGGGGGGCGGCCTAGAGACCCAGTACTTC
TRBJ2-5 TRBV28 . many CASSPPQETQYF TGTGCCAGCAGCCCCCCTCAAGAGACCCAGTACTTC
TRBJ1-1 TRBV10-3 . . CAISPSTEAFF TGTGCCATCAGTCCGTCCACTGAAGCTTTCTTT
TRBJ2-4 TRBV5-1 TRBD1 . CASSLVYDRGQGIQYF TGCGCCAGCAGCTTGGTCTACGACAGGGGGCAAGGCATTCAGTACTTC
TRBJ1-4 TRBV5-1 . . CASSFDGSTGKLFF TGCGCCAGCAGCTTTGACGGATCAACGGGAAAACTGTTTTTT
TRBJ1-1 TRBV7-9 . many CASSHQVQNTEAFF TGTGCCAGCAGCCATCAGGTCCAGAACACTGAAGCTTTCTTT
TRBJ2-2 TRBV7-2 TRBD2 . CASSSAGGHGELFF TGTGCCAGCAGCTCAGCGGGGGGGCACGGGGAGCTGTTTTTT
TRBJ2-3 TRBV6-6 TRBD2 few CASSSPLGGSSTDTQYF TGTGCCAGCAGTTCCCCCCTGGGGGGGTCAAGCACAGATACGCAGTATTTT
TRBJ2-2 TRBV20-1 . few CSARPRASGELFF TGCAGTGCTAGACCCCGCGCCTCCGGGGAGCTGTTTTTT
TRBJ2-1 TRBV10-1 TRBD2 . CASSAAGLAGYNEQFF TGCGCCAGCAGTGCCGCGGGACTAGCGGGCTACAATGAGCAGTTCTTC
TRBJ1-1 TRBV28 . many CASRGTTFEAFF TGTGCCAGCAGGGGGACCACCTTTGAAGCTTTCTTT
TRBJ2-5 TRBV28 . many CASRLRATRQETQYF TGTGCCAGCAGGTTGCGGGCCACTCGGCAAGAGACCCAGTACTTC
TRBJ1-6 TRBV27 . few CASALGGYNSPLHF TGTGCCAGCGCCCTCGGGGGTTATAATTCACCCCTCCACTTT
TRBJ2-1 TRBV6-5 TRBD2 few CASSSGSGVGNEQFF TGTGCCAGCAGTTCTGGTAGCGGGGTAGGGAATGAGCAGTTCTTC
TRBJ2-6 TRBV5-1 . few CASSLTFSGANVLTF TGCGCCAGCAGCTTAACGTTCTCTGGGGCCAACGTCCTGACTTTC
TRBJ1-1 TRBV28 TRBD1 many CASSWTGSSNTEAFF TGTGCCAGCAGTTGGACAGGGAGTTCGAACACTGAAGCTTTCTTT
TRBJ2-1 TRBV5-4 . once CASERGAEQFF TGTGCCAGCGAGAGGGGCGCAGAACAGTTCTTC
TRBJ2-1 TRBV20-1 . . CSAREGGASSYNEQFF TGCAGTGCTAGAGAGGGGGGGGCGAGCTCCTACAATGAGCAGTTCTTC
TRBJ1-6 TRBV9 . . CASSVVGNSPLHF TGTGCCAGCAGCGTAGTTGGGAATTCACCCCTCCACTTT
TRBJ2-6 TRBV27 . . CASSSNPGTVLSGANVLTF TGTGCCAGCAGTAGTAATCCAGGAACGGTGCTCTCTGGGGCCAACGTCCTGACTTTC
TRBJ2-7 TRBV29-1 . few CSVLPQTRPGEQYF TGCAGCGTACTACCTCAGACACGGCCGGGCGAGCAGTACTTC
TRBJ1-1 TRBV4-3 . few CASSQETMNTEAFF TGCGCCAGCAGCCAAGAGACAATGAACACTGAAGCTTTCTTT
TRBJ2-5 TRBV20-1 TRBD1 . CSATGRDRGPRETQYF TGCAGTGCTACTGGGCGGGACAGGGGGCCTCGGGAGACCCAGTACTTC
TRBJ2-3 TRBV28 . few CASSHRPDTQYF TGTGCCAGCAGTCACAGGCCAGATACGCAGTATTTT
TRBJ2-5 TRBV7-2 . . CASSLDGGSETQYF TGTGCCAGCAGCTTAGATGGTGGCTCGGAGACCCAGTACTTC
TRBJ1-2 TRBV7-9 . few CASSSVNYGYTF TGTGCCAGCAGCTCAGTCAACTATGGCTACACCTTC
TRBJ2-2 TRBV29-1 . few CSVALSAANTGELFF TGCAGCGTTGCCCTTTCGGCAGCCAACACCGGGGAGCTGTTTTTT